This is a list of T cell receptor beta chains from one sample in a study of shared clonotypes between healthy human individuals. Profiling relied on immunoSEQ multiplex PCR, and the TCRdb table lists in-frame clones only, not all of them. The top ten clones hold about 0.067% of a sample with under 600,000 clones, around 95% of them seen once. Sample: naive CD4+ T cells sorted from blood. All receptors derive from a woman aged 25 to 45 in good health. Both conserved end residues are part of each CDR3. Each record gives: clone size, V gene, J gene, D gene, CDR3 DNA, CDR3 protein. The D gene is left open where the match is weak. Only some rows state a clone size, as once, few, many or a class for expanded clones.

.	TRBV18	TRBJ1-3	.	TGTGCCAGCTTTGCACACCACTCTGGAAACACCATATATTTT	CASFAHHSGNTIYF
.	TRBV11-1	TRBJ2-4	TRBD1	TGTGCCAGCAGCTTACGGGGCCAGGGGGAGAACATTCAGTACTTC	CASSLRGQGENIQYF
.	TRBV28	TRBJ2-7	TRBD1	TGTGCCAGCAGTTTAGGGGACAGCCCGGGGCAGTACTTC	CASSLGDSPGQYF
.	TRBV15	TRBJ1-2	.	TGTGCCACCAGCAGAGTTTTAAGACGGATTTTGGGGTATGGCTACACCTTC	CATSRVLRRILGYGYTF
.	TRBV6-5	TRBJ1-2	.	TGTGCCAGCAGTTATACCCTAGAGGACTATGGCTACACCTTC	CASSYTLEDYGYTF
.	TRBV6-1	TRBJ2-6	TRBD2	TGTGCCAGCAGTGGAACCGGGACTATACCCTCTGGGGCCAACGTCCTGACTTTC	CASSGTGTIPSGANVLTF
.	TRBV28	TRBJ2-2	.	TGTGCCAGCAGCCTAGACAGATCCGGGGAGCTGTTTTTT	CASSLDRSGELFF
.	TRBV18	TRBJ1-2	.	TGTGCCAGCTCACCAGATCAACAGGGATCGGGGGACTACACCTTC	CASSPDQQGSGDYTF
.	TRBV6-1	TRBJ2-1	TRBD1	TGTGCCAGCAGTGTACAGGGGGCGATGAGCAATGAGCAGTTCTTC	CASSVQGAMSNEQFF
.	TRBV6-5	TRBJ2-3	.	TGTGCCAGCAGTTACGATGTCAGCCATCCCACAGATACGCAGTATTTT	CASSYDVSHPTDTQYF
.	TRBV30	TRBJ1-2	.	TGTGCCTGGAGTGTAGTGATAGGGGCGGTGAATGGCTACACCTTC	CAWSVVIGAVNGYTF
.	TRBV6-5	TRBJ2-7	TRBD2	TGTGCCAGCAGTTACTCCAGGGCTAGCGGGAGTTACGAGCAGTACTTC	CASSYSRASGSYEQYF
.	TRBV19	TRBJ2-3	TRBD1	TGTGCCAGTAGTGACAGGGGGGTTAGCACAGATACGCAGTATTTT	CASSDRGVSTDTQYF
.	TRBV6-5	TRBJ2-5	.	TGTGCCAGCAAAGGGTCTAGCGCGTCCCAAGAGACCCAGTACTTC	CASKGSSASQETQYF
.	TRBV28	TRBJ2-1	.	TGTGCCAGCAGTTTGTGGTACAATGAGCAGTTCTTC	CASSLWYNEQFF
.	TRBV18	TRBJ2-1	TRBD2	TGTGCCAGCTCACCACCGGCGGGACTAGCGGATGAGCAGTTCTTC	CASSPPAGLADEQFF
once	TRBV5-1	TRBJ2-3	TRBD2	TGCGCCAGCAGCGTCTATAGCGGGAGTCCCGATACGCAGTATTTT	CASSVYSGSPDTQYF
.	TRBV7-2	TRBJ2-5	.	TGTGCCAGCAGCCCCAGGTCCCCCAGCGGGGAGACCCAGTACTTC	CASSPRSPSGETQYF
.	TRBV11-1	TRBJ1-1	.	TGTGCCAGCAGCTTAGTTTCAGGGGTCACTGAAGCTTTCTTT	CASSLVSGVTEAFF
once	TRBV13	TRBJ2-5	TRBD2	TGTGCCAGCAGTTTCCTGGAGATTAGCGGGAGGGAGACCCAGTACTTC	CASSFLEISGRETQYF
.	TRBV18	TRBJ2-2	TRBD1	TGTGCCAGCTCACCATCGACAGGGGGCAAGGGCACCGGGGAGCTGTTTTTT	CASSPSTGGKGTGELFF
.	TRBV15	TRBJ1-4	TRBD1	TGTGCCACCAGCCTCTCTAACAGGGGGAATGAAAAACTGTTTTTT	CATSLSNRGNEKLFF
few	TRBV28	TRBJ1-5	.	TGTGCCAGCAGGTCAGGGCTCCTTCAGCCCCAGCATTTT	CASRSGLLQPQHF
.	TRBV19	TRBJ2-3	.	TGTGCCAGTAGTACCCGACAGACCACAGATACGCAGTATTTT	CASSTRQTTDTQYF
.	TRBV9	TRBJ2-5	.	TGTGCCAGCAGCGTAGGTGTTTTTTTTCCAGAGACCCAGTACTTC	CASSVGVFFPETQYF
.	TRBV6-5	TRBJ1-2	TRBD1	TGTGCCAGCAGTCCGGACAGGACCTCGAGTGGCTACACCTTC	CASSPDRTSSGYTF
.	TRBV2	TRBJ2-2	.	TGTGCCAGCAGGGAAGCCGGGGAGCTGTTTTTT	CASREAGELFF
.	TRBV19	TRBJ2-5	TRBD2	TGTGCCAGTAGAAGACTAGCGGGAACGGAGACCCAGTACTTC	CASRRLAGTETQYF
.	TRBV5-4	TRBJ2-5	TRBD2	TGTGCCAGCAGCCGGCCTGGGACTAGCATACAAGAGACCCAGTACTTC	CASSRPGTSIQETQYF
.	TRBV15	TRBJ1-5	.	TGTGCCACCAGCAGAGATCGGGCAGGGCCTCAGCCCCAGCATTTT	CATSRDRAGPQPQHF
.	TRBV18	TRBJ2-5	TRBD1	TGTGCCAGCTCACAGGGACAGGGGATGGGGGAGCAGTACTTC	CASSQGQGMGEQYF
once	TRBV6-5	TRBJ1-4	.	TGTGCCAGCGGTGGTGAAAAACTGTTTTTT	CASGGEKLFF
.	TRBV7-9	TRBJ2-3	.	TGTGCCAGCAGCTTAGGTAGGGGCCTCACAGATACGCAGTATTTT	CASSLGRGLTDTQYF
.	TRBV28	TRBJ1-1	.	TGTGCCAGCGGTAGGACCGCCACTGAAGCTTTCTTT	CASGRTATEAFF
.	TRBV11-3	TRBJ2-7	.	TGTGCCAGCAGCTCGGACGGCTCCTACGAGCAGTACTTC	CASSSDGSYEQYF
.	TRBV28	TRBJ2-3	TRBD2	TGTGCCAGCAGTTTGTACCAACTAGCGGGAGCCACAGATACGCAGTATTTT	CASSLYQLAGATDTQYF
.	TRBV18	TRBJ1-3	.	TGTGCCAGCTCACCAGGCCCGTCTGGAAACACCATATATTTT	CASSPGPSGNTIYF
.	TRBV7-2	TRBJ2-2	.	TGTGCCAGCAGCTTAGAACCGCTCCCGAACACCGGGGAGCTGTTTTTT	CASSLEPLPNTGELFF
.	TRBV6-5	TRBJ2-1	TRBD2	TGTGCCAGCAGTTACGAACTAGCGGGATTGAATGAGCAGTTCTTC	CASSYELAGLNEQFF
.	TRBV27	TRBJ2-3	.	TGTGCCAGAAGGGGGTGTGCCCCAGATACGCAGTATTTT	CARRGCAPDTQYF
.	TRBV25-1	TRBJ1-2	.	TGTGCCAGCAGTGGCTTAGACAGCCTCTATGGCTACACCTTC	CASSGLDSLYGYTF
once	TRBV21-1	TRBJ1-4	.	TGTGCCAGCAGCACATCGACCCGATTGAGTAATGAAAAACTGTTTTTT	CASSTSTRLSNEKLFF
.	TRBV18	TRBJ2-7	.	TGTGCCAGCTCAGCCCCGGGGCTAGCAACCTACGAGCAGTACTTC	CASSAPGLATYEQYF
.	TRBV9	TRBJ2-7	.	TGTGCCAGCAGCGTTGGTCCGCAAGGCAGGGAGGACGAGCAGTACTTC	CASSVGPQGREDEQYF
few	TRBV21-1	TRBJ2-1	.	TGTGCCAGCATGAGCGGGACTAGCGGCCCATACAATGAGCAGTTCTTC	CASMSGTSGPYNEQFF
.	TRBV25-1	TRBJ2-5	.	TGTGCCAGCAGTGTCTACCTGGGTGAGGGCGGGACCCCGATGGCCCAGTACTTC	CASSVYLGEGGTPMAQYF
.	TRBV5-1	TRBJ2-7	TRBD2	TGCGCCAGCAGCTTGGTTCTAGCGGGACACGAGCAGTACTTC	CASSLVLAGHEQYF
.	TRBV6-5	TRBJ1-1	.	TGTGCCAGCATGAATAATTTGAACACTGAAGCTTTCTTT	CASMNNLNTEAFF
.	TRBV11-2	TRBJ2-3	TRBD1	TGTGCCAGCAGCATAACATTGGGGACAGAGAAGACAGATACGCAGTATTTT	CASSITLGTEKTDTQYF
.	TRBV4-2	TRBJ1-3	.	TGTGCCAGCAGCCAAGATGGCCCCGGGAGCTCTGGAAACACCATATATTTT	CASSQDGPGSSGNTIYF
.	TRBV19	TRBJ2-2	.	TGTGCCAGTAGTATCGGTCGGGGAGCGACCGGGGAGCTGTTTTTT	CASSIGRGATGELFF
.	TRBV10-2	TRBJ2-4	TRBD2	TGCGCCAGCAGCCAGGAAGCTAGCGGTCTAGCCAAAAACATTCAGTACTTC	CASSQEASGLAKNIQYF
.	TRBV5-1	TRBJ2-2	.	TGCGCCAGCTCCGCGGCGGGCGCTGGCGGGGAGCTGTTTTTT	CASSAAGAGGELFF